This TCR beta chain was identified during a study of PD-L1 blockade in urothelial cancer. On the study more broadly: Bladder-origin urothelial cancer in males described about 90% of the 29 patients. At 6 weeks and at 3 weeks (second dose) after treatment start, blood was analyzed. Per blood sample, T cells had a median of roughly 140,000.

Time point meaning: peripheral blood 6 weeks after treatment start. Profiling relied on immunoSEQ multiplex PCR, and the TCRdb table lists in-frame clones only, not all of them. The profile shows 120,000 or so clones, 86% of them singletons. The source of this sequence is a man over 45 with urothelial cancer. Sequenced material: PBMCs, taken around atezolizumab (anti-PD-L1) treatment.

CDR3 sequence reads: CASSYRGQNGNTIYF. DNA of the CDR3: TGTGCCAGCAGTTACAGGGGGCAGAATGGAAACACCATATATTTT. This chain joins TRBV6-5 and TRBJ1-3, with TRBD1 matching over 7 bases. J lost 3 bases, V lost 2 bases, and 4 bases had no gene match. Germline CDR1 reads MNHEY; CDR2 reads SVGAGI. The CDR3 is 15 residues long.